The sequence of this T cell receptor beta chain was determined in a study of shared clonotypes between healthy human individuals. Study in general: The donors, two women and a few men, were aged 18 to 49.

Assay used: immunoSEQ multiplex PCR; TCRdb lists only in-frame clones, some missing. In the table there are hundreds of thousands of clones, roughly 95% of which are singletons. Positive CCR7 selection of CD45RO-negative cells yielded the naive CD8 cells, and terminally differentiated effector memory CD45RA+ cells were excluded. This clone was observed once. Its antigen is as yet unknown. Study-level findings and limits: Although depth was large, rarefaction showed that sequencing of the sorted subsets was incomplete. When naive CD4 clonotypes were compared across a handful of donors, around 4.6% were shared. Naive subsets generally had larger estimated richness than memory subsets.

The receptor was derived from a woman aged 25 to 39 in good health. Material: naive CD8+ T cells sorted from blood.

The CDR3: CASSEGAGRLYGYTF. CDR3 sequence (DNA): TGTGCCAGCAGTGAAGGTGCAGGGCGTCTCTATGGCTACACCTTC. The gene calls are TRBV25-1 and TRBJ1-2; D might be TRBD1 (5 bases). With 2 bases removed from V and 4 bases from J, the gap between germline ends came to 14 bases. In germline, CDR1 is MGHDK, CDR2 SYGVNS. CDR3 length equals 15 residues.